The following is a T cell receptor (beta chain) sequence with its context. Its antigen is still unknown. This sample was taken from a study of OX40 agonist ivuxolimab in advanced cancers. Points from the study as a whole: The authors did not determine the antigen specificity of the expanded peripheral T cells.

Germline V CDR1 and CDR2: SGHKS, YYEKEE (reference sequence). The CDR3 has 14 residues. V lost 4 bases to trimming and J lost 4 bases, with 11 bases between them. The assay was immunoSEQ multiplex PCR, and TCRdb's table has in-frame clones only and misses some. The data contain some 40,000 clones, about 89% of them seen just once; the ten biggest clones take up roughly 0.53%. The J gene is TRBJ2-2, the V gene TRBV5-5; tentatively, D is TRBD1 (5 bases). The sequences come from CD4+ or CD8+ T cells sorted from blood, collected in a trial of the OX40 agonist ivuxolimab. The clonotype originates from an adult with an advanced solid tumor such as melanoma, head and neck, liver or kidney cancer. CDR3 amino acids: CASSRTPGTGELFF. CDR3 nucleotide sequence: TGTGCCAGCAGCCGGACACCAGGCACCGGGGAGCTGTTTTTT.